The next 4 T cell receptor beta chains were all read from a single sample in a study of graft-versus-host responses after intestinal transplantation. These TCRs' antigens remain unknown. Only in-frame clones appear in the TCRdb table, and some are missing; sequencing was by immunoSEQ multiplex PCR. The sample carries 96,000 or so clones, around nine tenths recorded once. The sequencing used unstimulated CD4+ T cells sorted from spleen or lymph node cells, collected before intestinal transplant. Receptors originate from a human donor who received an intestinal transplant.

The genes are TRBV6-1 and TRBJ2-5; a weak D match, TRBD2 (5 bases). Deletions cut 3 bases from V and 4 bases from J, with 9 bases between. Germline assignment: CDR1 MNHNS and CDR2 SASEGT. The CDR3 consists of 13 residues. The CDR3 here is CASSEDGLETQYF. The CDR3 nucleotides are TGTGCCAGCAGTGAGGACGGACTAGAGACCCAGTACTTC.

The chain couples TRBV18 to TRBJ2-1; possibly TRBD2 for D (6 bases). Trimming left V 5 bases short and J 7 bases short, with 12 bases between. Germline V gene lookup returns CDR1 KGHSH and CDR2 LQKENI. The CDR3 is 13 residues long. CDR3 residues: CASSGRSGNEQFF. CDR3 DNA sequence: TGTGCCAGCTCAGGGAGGAGTGGTAATGAGCAGTTCTTC.

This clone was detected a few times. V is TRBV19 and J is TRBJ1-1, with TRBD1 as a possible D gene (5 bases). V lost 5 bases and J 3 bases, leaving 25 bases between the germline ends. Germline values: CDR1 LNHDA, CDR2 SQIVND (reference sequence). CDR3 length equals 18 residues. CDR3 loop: CASSSLAAGRFVDTEAFF. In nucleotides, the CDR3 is TGTGCCAGTAGTTCGCTGGCGGCAGGGCGCTTCGTGGACACTGAAGCTTTCTTT.

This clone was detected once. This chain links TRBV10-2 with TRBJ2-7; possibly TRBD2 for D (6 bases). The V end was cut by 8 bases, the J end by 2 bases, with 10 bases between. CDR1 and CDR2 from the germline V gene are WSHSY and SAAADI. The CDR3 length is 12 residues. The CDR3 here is CASGRHTYEQYF. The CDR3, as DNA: TGCGCCAGCGGGAGGCACACCTACGAGCAGTACTTC.